Following are 4 T cell receptor beta chains from one sample sequenced in a study of shared clonotypes between healthy human individuals. The repertoire was sequenced with immunoSEQ multiplex PCR; TCRdb's copy has only in-frame clones and lacks some. Of more than 2,000,000 clones in the sample, more than 85% were seen once. Sequencing used naive CD4+ T cells from PBMCs. Subset noted: CD45RA+ positively selected. These receptors were taken from a man between 18 and 29 years old in good health. Some clones in this sample may be carry-over from other donors' samples.

The chain uses TRBV5-4 and TRBJ2-7; D possibly corresponds to TRBD2 (5 bases). The V and J ends lost 0 bases and 6 bases respectively, with 13 bases between them. There are 14 residues in the CDR3. Germline CDR1 SGHNT, CDR2 YYREEE (reference sequence). The CDR3 DNA follows: TGTGCCAGCAGCTTGGAAGGCGGCCGGGGCGAGCAGTACTTC. Protein: CASSLEGGRGEQYF.

The J gene is TRBJ2-2, the V gene TRBV5-4, with TRBD2 identical over 7 bases. Trimming took 5 bases from V and 4 from J; bases not matched to a gene: 8. There are 15 residues in the CDR3. Germline CDR1 is SGHNT and CDR2 is YYREEE (reference sequence). CDR3 bases: TGTGCCAGCAGATGGTCGGGAGGTTCCACCGGGGAGCTGTTTTTT. Translated: CASRWSGGSTGELFF. The full variable domain, in which reference TRBV5-4 and TRBJ2-2 provide the parts outside the CDR3, is ETGVTQSPTHLIKTRGQQVTLRCSSQSGHNTVSWYQQALGQGPQFIFQYYREEENGRGNFPPRFSGLQFPNYSSELNVNALELDDSALYLCASRWSGGSTGELFFGEGSRLTVL.

The genes are TRBV9 and TRBJ2-3; D unclear. Trimming took off 1 base at V and 4 bases at J, with 10 bases between the two ends. In germline, CDR1 is SGDLS, CDR2 YYNGEE. This CDR3 region has 14 residues. This CDR3 is CASSVSSSSDTQYF. CDR3 in DNA: TGTGCCAGCAGCGTATCTTCGTCCTCAGATACGCAGTATTTT.

Notes on this clone: Other DNA sequences from this sample encode an identical CDR3 as well. V usage is TRBV28 and J usage is TRBJ2-3, with TRBD2 matching 10 bases. V gave up 6 bases and J gave up 5 bases; unmatched junction bases: 5. The CDR3 consists of 14 residues. Germline V gives CDR1 MDHEN, CDR2 SYDVKM. The CDR3 nucleotides read TGTGCCAGCAGCTTAGCGGGAGGCAGAGATACGCAGTATTTT. It specifies CASSLAGGRDTQYF. Together with reference TRBV28 and TRBJ2-3, the CDR3 gives the full variable domain: DVKVTQSSRYLVKRTGEKVFLECVQDMDHENMFWYRQDPGLGLRLIYFSYDVKMKEKGDIPEGYSVSREKKERFSLILESASTNQTSMYLCASSLAGGRDTQYFGPGTRLTVL.